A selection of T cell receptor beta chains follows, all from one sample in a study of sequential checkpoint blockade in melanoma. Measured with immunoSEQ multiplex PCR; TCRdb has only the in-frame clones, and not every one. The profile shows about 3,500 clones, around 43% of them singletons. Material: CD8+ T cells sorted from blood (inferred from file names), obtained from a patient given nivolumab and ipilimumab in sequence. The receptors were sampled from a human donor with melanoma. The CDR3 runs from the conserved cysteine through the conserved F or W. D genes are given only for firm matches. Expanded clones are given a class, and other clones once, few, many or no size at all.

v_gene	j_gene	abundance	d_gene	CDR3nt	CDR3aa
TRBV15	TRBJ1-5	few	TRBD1	TGTGCCACCAGCAGAGATTGGGGAACAGGGGGCCATCAGCCCCAGCATTTT	CATSRDWGTGGHQPQHF
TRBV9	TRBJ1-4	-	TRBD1	TGTGCCAGCAGCGAGGACAGGGCTGAAAAACTGTTTTTT	CASSEDRAEKLFF
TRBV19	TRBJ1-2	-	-	TGTGCCAGTAGTACAAACGAGAGGCTCGACTATGGCTACACCTTC	CASSTNERLDYGYTF
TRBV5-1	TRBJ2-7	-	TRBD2	TGCGCCAGCAGCTCCGGGACTAGCGGGGGGTACTACGAGCAGTACTTC	CASSSGTSGGYYEQYF
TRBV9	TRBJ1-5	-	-	TGTGCCAGCAGCTTCGGGACATCTCGGCCCCAGCATTTT	CASSFGTSRPQHF
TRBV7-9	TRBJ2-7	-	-	TGTGCCAGCAGCATCGCCGGGACGGAGGGCTCCTACGAGCAGTACTTC	CASSIAGTEGSYEQYF
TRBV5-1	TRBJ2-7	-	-	TGCGCCAGCAGCCCGTGGACACCGACTGACGAGCAGTACTTC	CASSPWTPTDEQYF
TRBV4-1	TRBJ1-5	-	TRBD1	TGCGCCAGCAGCCAAGGTCGGGACAGCTTAGAGCCCCAGCATTTT	CASSQGRDSLEPQHF
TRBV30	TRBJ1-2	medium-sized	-	TGTGCCTGGAGGGGGGGATCACATGGCTACACCTTC	CAWRGGSHGYTF
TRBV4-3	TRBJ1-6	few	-	TGCGCCAGCAGCCAGTCAAGCGGGAATTCACCCCTCCACTTT	CASSQSSGNSPLHF
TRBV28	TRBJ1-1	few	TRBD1	TGTGCCAGCAGTTTATACGAAGGACAGGGGCTTGAAGCTTTCTTT	CASSLYEGQGLEAFF
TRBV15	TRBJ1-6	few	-	TGTGCCACCAGCTCTCGGGGGAGGGGTGGATCACCCCTCCACTTT	CATSSRGRGGSPLHF
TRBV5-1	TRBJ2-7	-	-	TGCGCCAGCTGCGAGGGATATAGCTCCTACGAGCAGTACTTC	CASCEGYSSYEQYF
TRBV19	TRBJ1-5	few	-	TGTGCCAGTAGTATGTGGGAGGGGGATCAGCCCCAGCATTTT	CASSMWEGDQPQHF
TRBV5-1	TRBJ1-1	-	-	TGCGCCAGCAGCAGGGGGGGAAACACTGAAGCTTTCTTT	CASSRGGNTEAFF
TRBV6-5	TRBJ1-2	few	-	TGTGCCAGCAGTTACGGCTCCGGGACAACTATGGGCTACACCTTC	CASSYGSGTTMGYTF
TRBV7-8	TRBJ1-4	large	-	TGTGCCAGCAGCTTGATTAGTTCAACTAATGAAAAACTGTTTTTT	CASSLISSTNEKLFF
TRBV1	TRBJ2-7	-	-	TGCACCAGCAGCCTAAGAGGCTGCTCCCCAAGCTCCTACGAGCAGTACTTC	CTSSLRGCSPSSYEQYF
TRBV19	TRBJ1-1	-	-	TGTGCCAGTAGTATTAGACATGACACTGAAGCTTTCTTT	CASSIRHDTEAFF
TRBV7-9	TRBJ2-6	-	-	TGTGCCCACAACACCCCGCACTCTGGGGCCAACGTCCTGACTTTC	CAHNTPHSGANVLTF
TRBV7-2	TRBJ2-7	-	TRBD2	TGTGCCAGCACCCTTAGCGGGAGGTCCTACGAGCAGTACTTC	CASTLSGRSYEQYF
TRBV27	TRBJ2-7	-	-	TGTGCCAGCAGTCCAACGGGGAGTTCCTCCTACGAGCAGTACTTC	CASSPTGSSSYEQYF
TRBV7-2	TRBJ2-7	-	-	TGTGCCAGCAGCCCAAGCCGGGACTCCTACGAGCAGTACTTC	CASSPSRDSYEQYF
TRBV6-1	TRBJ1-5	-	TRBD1	TGTGCCAGCAGTGAAGCAGGGGGCCGTCAGCCCCAGCATTTT	CASSEAGGRQPQHF
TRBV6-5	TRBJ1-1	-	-	TGTGCCAGCAGTCCTTATGGCAGGGGAACTGAAGCTTTCTTT	CASSPYGRGTEAFF
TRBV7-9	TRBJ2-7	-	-	TGTGCCAGCAGCGAAACGCAAACTCCCTACGAGCAGTACTTC	CASSETQTPYEQYF
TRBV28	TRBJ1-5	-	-	TGTGCCAGCAGCCCGGAGAGTCAGCCCCAGCATTTT	CASSPESQPQHF
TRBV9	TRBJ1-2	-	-	TGTGCCAGCAGCGCCGGGGGTGGCTACACCTTC	CASSAGGGYTF
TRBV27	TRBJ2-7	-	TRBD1	TGTGCCAGCAGTTTATCGAAAACAGGGGGACACTACGAGCAGTACTTC	CASSLSKTGGHYEQYF
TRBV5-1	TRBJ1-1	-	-	TGCGCCAGCAGCTTCAGGGGATTGAACACTGAAGCTTTCTTT	CASSFRGLNTEAFF
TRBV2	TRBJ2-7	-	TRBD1	TGTGCCAGCATTCCAAGGGGGCGCGAGCAGTACTTC	CASIPRGREQYF
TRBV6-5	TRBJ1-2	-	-	TGTGCCAGCAGTTACTCAACACGCGGAGGCTACACCTTC	CASSYSTRGGYTF
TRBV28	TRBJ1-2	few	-	TGTGCCAGCAGTTCAGACGGGGGCTATGGCTACACCTTC	CASSSDGGYGYTF
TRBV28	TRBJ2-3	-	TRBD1	TGTGCCAGCAGTCCGAACAGGGGCCCCAGCACAGATACGCAGTATTTT	CASSPNRGPSTDTQYF
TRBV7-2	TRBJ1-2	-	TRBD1	TGTGCCAGCAGCAGGGGACAGGGCGACTATGGCTACACCTTC	CASSRGQGDYGYTF
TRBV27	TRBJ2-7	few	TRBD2	TGTGCCAGCGGGGAGGGCTTAGGGTACGAGCAGTACTTC	CASGEGLGYEQYF
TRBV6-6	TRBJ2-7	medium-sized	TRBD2	TGTGCCAGCACCTCCGGGACTAGCGGGATGAACGAGCAGTACTTC	CASTSGTSGMNEQYF
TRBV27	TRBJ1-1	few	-	TGTGCCAGCATAAGGGGCGCTGAAGCTTTCTTT	CASIRGAEAFF
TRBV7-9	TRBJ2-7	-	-	TGTGCCAGCAGGGCAGCCGGGAACTACGAGCAGTACTTC	CASRAAGNYEQYF
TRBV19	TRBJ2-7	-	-	TGTGCCAGTAGTATAGCACTAAACTACGAGCAGTACTTC	CASSIALNYEQYF
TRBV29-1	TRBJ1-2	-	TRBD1	TGCAGCGCGGAGACAGGGGCCGACTATGGCTACACCTTC	CSAETGADYGYTF
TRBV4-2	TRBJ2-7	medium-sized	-	TGTGCCAGCAGCCAAGAGGCAGCGCTAGGCTCCTACGAGCAGTACTTC	CASSQEAALGSYEQYF
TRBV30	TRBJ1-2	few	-	TGTGCCTTGCCGGTACTGGGCAACTATGGCTACACCTTC	CALPVLGNYGYTF